The clone carrying this T cell receptor (beta chain) was seen at least ten times. The antigen remains undetermined. This CDR3 is 17 amino acids long. Trimming left V 3 bases short and J 0 bases short, with 12 bases between. In germline, CDR1 is SNHLY, CDR2 FYNNEI. This record comes from a study of T cells in Graves' hyperthyroidism and ophthalmopathy. General study points: Ophthalmopathy could be told apart from stable hyperthyroidism with a 13 V-J model.

It was RNA transcripts that yielded the amplified TCR beta CDR3 regions. The primer set for the first-round RT-PCR of the TCR CDR3 was HTBI. A single record per CDR3 protein comes from TCRdb applying MiXCR to the multiplex PCR reads. The sample carries about 540,000 distinct CDR3 sequences, just over 45% recorded once. The sequence came from a woman between 18 and 29 years old with Graves' hyperthyroidism. The chain employs TRBV2 and TRBJ2-6; D remains unclear. The specimen sequenced was peripheral blood or thyroid tissue (not recorded which). CDR3 sequence (DNA): TGTGCCAGCAGTGATCCGGGTTCCCCCTCTGGGGCCAACGTCCTGACTTTC. The encoded protein is CASSDPGSPSGANVLTF.